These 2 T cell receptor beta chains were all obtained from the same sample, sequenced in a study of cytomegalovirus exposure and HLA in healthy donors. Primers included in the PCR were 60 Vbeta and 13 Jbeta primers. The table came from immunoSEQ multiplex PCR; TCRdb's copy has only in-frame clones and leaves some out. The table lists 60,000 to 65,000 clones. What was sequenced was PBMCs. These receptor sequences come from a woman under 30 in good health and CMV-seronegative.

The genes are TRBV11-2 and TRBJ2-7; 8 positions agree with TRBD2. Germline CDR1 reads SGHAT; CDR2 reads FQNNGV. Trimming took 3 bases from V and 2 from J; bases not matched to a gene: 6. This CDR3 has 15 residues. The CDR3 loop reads CASSLLVAGTYEQYF. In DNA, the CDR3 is TGTGCCAGCAGCTTGCTGGTAGCGGGAACCTACGAGCAGTACTTC.

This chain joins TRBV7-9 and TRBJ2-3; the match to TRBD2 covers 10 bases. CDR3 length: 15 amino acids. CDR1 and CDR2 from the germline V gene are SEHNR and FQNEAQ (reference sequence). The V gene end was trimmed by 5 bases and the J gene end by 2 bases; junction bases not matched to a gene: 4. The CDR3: CASSQGLATTDTQYF. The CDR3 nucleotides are TGTGCCAGCAGCCAGGGACTAGCGACCACAGATACGCAGTATTTT.